The rows below give T cell receptor beta chains drawn from one sample of a study of shared clonotypes between healthy human individuals. Assay: immunoSEQ multiplex PCR; the TCRdb copy retains only in-frame clones and omits some. The profile covers approximately 840,000 clones, with just over 95% appearing a single time and less than 0.25% taken by the ten largest. The sequencing input was naive CD8+ T cells sorted from blood. Every receptor here comes from a man under 40 in good health. CDR3s include the opening cysteine and the closing phenylalanine or tryptophan. The order of the fields is clone size, J gene, V gene, D gene, CDR3 protein, CDR3 DNA. A D gene is named only where the DNA matches it firmly. Clone size is stated in some rows and not others, as once, few, many or a class when expanded.

>NA|TRBJ2-5|TRBV6-6|NA
CASSGELPTRTQYF
TGTGCCAGTTCGGGGGAGTTACCCACGAGGACCCAGTACTTC
>NA|TRBJ2-3|TRBV6-5|NA
CASSYLEHGTDTQYF
TGTGCCAGCAGTTACCTGGAGCATGGTACAGATACGCAGTATTTT
>NA|TRBJ1-1|TRBV9|NA
CASSVVPGVNTEAFF
TGTGCCAGCAGCGTAGTCCCAGGGGTGAACACTGAAGCTTTCTTT
>once|TRBJ2-3|TRBV27|TRBD2
CASSLSSLAGSTDTQYF
TGTGCCAGCAGTTTAAGCTCCCTAGCGGGTAGCACAGATACGCAGTATTTT
>NA|TRBJ2-7|TRBV18|TRBD2
CASSPESTSGLYEQYF
TGTGCCAGCTCACCAGAAAGTACTAGCGGGCTTTACGAGCAGTACTTC
>NA|TRBJ2-2|TRBV5-6|TRBD2
CASSAQWTSGSGVTGELFF
TGTGCCAGCAGCGCACAATGGACTAGCGGGAGTGGGGTCACCGGGGAGCTGTTTTTT
>NA|TRBJ1-2|TRBV10-1|NA
CASSPDGDYGYTF
TGCGCCAGCAGTCCCGACGGGGACTATGGCTACACCTTC
>NA|TRBJ2-7|TRBV7-2|TRBD2
CASTRASGIYEQYF
TGTGCCAGCACCCGGGCTAGCGGGATATACGAGCAGTACTTC
>NA|TRBJ1-1|TRBV6-1|NA
CASSEYRGMNTEAFF
TGTGCCAGCAGTGAATATCGGGGTATGAACACTGAAGCTTTCTTT
>few|TRBJ2-7|TRBV7-9|NA
CASSLSAYEQYF
TGTGCCAGCAGCTTATCAGCCTACGAGCAGTACTTC
>NA|TRBJ2-2|TRBV4-1|NA
CASRYREGDTGELFF
TGCGCCAGCAGGTATCGAGAGGGCGACACCGGGGAGCTGTTTTTT
>NA|TRBJ2-7|TRBV7-5|NA
CVRSPYEQYF
TGTGTCAGAAGCCCGTACGAGCAGTACTTC
>NA|TRBJ2-1|TRBV4-1|TRBD2
CASSQEKREVYNEQFF
TGCGCCAGCAGCCAAGAAAAGCGGGAGGTCTACAATGAGCAGTTCTTC
>NA|TRBJ2-1|TRBV7-8|NA
CASTGDWPEQFF
TGTGCCAGCACCGGGGACTGGCCCGAGCAGTTCTTC
>NA|TRBJ2-2|TRBV11-2|TRBD2
CASSLVGLRNTGELFF
TGTGCCAGCAGCTTAGTGGGACTACGGAACACCGGGGAGCTGTTTTTT
>NA|TRBJ2-7|TRBV27|TRBD2
CASSKGLAVEQYF
TGTGCCAGCAGCAAGGGACTAGCTGTCGAGCAGTACTTC
>NA|TRBJ2-4|TRBV7-9|NA
CASSPPKGSGKNIQYF
TGTGCCAGCAGCCCCCCGAAAGGGTCGGGCAAAAACATTCAGTACTTC
>NA|TRBJ2-5|TRBV7-9|NA
CASSLVGAGETQYF
TGTGCCAGCAGCTTAGTGGGCGCAGGAGAGACCCAGTACTTC
>NA|TRBJ2-1|TRBV5-5|NA
CASSLGSTEQFF
TGTGCCAGCAGCTTGGGCAGTACGGAGCAGTTCTTC
>NA|TRBJ2-3|TRBV5-4|TRBD2
CASSSGGLAGVHLRADTQYF
TGTGCCAGCAGCTCCGGGGGACTAGCGGGAGTCCACTTACGGGCAGATACGCAGTATTTT
>NA|TRBJ2-3|TRBV6-5|TRBD2
CASSPLWERGQGYF
TGTGCCAGCAGTCCCCTCTGGGAGCGGGGGCAGGGGTATTTT
>NA|TRBJ2-6|TRBV7-6|TRBD1
CASSLQGARDVLTF
TGTGCCAGCAGCTTGCAGGGGGCGAGGGACGTCCTGACTTTC
>NA|TRBJ2-4|TRBV7-9|NA
CASSLAPGRGNIQYF
TGTGCCAGCAGCTTAGCCCCGGGACGAGGAAACATTCAGTACTTC
>NA|TRBJ2-2|TRBV9|NA
CASGFSGELFF
TGTGCCTCAGGGTTTTCCGGGGAGCTGTTTTTT
>NA|TRBJ2-3|TRBV7-9|NA
CASSQLAGGGGDTQYF
TGTGCCAGCAGCCAACTGGCAGGGGGCGGGGGAGATACGCAGTATTTT
>NA|TRBJ2-5|TRBV25-1|TRBD1
CASRDRGETQYF
TGTGCCAGCAGGGACAGGGGGGAGACCCAGTACTTC
>NA|TRBJ2-5|TRBV7-2|TRBD2
CASSLPGSGRAGPQETQYF
TGTGCCAGCAGCTTACCGGGGAGCGGGAGGGCTGGCCCCCAAGAGACCCAGTACTTC
>NA|TRBJ2-3|TRBV2|NA
CAARVDSTDTQYF
TGTGCCGCCCGGGTGGACTCCACAGATACGCAGTATTTT